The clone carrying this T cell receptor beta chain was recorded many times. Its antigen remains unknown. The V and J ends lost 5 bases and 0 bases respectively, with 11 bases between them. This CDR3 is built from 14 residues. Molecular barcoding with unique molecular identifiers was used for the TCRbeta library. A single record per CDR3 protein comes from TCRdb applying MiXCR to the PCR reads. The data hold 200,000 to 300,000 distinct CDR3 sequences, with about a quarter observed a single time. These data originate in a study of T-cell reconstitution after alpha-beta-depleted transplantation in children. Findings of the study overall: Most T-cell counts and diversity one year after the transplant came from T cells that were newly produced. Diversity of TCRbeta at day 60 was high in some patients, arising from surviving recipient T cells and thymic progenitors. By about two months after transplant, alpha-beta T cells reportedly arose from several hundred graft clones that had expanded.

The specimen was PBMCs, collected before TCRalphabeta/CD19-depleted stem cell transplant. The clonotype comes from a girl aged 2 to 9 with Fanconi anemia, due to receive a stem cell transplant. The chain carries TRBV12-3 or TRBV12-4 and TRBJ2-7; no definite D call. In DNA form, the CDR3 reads TGTGCCAGCAGTGGAAGCGAATCCTCCTACGAGCAGTACTTC. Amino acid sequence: CASSGSESSYEQYF.